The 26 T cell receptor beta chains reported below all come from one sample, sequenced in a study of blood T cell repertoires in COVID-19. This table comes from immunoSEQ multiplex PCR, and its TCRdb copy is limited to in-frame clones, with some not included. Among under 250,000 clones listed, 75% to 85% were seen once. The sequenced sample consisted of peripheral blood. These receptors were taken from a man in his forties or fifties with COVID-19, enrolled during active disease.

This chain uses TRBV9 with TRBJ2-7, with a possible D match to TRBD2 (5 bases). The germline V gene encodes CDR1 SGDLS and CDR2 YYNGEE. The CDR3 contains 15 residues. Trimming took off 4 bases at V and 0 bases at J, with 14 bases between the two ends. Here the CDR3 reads CASSRNPRDSYEQYF. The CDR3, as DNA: TGTGCCAGCAGCCGAAACCCCCGGGACTCCTACGAGCAGTACTTC.

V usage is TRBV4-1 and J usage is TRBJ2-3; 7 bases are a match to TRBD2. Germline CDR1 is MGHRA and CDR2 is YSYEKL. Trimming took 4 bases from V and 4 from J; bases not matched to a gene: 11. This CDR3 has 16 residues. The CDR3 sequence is CASSRTASSGADTQYF. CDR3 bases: TGCGCCAGCAGCCGAACGGCCTCTAGCGGCGCAGATACGCAGTATTTT.

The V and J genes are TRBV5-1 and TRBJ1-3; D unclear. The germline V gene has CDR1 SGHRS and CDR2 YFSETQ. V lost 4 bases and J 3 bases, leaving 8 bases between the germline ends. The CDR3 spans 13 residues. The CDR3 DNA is TGCGCCAGCAGCCCGGGTAGTGGAAACACCATATATTTT. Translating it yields CASSPGSGNTIYF.

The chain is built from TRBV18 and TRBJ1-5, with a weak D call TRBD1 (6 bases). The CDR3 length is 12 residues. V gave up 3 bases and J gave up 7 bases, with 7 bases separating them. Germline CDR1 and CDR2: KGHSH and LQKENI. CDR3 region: CASSPQGQPQHF. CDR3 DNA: TGTGCCAGCTCACCCCAGGGGCAGCCCCAGCATTTT.

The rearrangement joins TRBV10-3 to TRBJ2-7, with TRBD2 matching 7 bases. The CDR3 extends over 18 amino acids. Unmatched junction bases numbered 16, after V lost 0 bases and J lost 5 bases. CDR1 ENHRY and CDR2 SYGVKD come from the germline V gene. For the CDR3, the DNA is TGTGCCATCAGTGAGTCATTTGGGAGGGGTAGAGCTGGGCACGAGCAGTACTTC. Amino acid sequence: CAISESFGRGRAGHEQYF.

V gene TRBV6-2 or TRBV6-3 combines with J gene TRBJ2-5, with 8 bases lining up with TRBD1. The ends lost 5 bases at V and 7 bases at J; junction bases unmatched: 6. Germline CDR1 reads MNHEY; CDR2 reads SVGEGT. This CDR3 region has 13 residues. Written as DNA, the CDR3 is TGTGCCAGCAGTCGACAGGGGTGGGGGACCCAGTACTTC. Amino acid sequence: CASSRQGWGTQYF.

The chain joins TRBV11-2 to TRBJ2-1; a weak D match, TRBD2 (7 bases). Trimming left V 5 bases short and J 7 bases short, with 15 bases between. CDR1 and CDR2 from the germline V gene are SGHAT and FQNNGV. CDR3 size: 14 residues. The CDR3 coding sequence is TGTGCCAGCAGCCCCATAGGGGGGGTTAATGAGCAGTTCTTC. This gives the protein CASSPIGGVNEQFF.

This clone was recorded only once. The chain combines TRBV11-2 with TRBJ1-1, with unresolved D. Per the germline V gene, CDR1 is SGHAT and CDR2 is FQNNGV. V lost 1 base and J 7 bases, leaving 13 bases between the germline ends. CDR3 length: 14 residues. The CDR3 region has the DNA TGTGCCAGCAGCTTAGGGTTGTCTAGCTATGAAGCTTTCTTT. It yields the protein CASSLGLSSYEAFF.

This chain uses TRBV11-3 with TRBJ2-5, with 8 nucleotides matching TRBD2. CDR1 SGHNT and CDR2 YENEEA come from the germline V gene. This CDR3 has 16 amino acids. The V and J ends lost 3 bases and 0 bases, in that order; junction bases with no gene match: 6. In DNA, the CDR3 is TGTGCCAGCAGCTTGGGAACTAGCGGAGACCAAGAGACCCAGTACTTC. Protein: CASSLGTSGDQETQYF.

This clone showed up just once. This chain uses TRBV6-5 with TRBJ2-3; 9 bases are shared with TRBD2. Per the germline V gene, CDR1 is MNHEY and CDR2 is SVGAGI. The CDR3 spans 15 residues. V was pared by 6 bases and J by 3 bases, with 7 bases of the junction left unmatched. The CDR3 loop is CASRNLAGRTDTQYF. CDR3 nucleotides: TGTGCCAGCAGAAATCTAGCGGGGAGGACAGATACGCAGTATTTT.

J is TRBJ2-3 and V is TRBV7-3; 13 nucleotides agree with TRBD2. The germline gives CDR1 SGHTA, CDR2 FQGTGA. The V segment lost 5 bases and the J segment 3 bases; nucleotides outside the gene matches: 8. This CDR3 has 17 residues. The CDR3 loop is CASSPTLAGGPTDTQYF. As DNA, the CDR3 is TGTGCCAGCAGCCCCACACTAGCGGGGGGGCCTACAGATACGCAGTATTTT. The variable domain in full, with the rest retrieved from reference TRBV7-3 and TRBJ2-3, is GAGVSQTPSNKVTEKGKYVELRCDPISGHTALYWYRQSLGQGPEFLIYFQGTGAADDSGLPNDRFFAVRPEGSVSTLKIQRTERGDSAVYLCASSPTLAGGPTDTQYFGPGTRLTVL.

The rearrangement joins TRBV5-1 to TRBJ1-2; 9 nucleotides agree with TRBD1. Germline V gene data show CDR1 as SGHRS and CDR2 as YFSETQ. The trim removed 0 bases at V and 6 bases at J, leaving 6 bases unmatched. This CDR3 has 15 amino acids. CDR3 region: CASSLAGTGRDGYTF. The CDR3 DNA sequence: TGCGCCAGCAGCTTGGCTGGGACAGGGAGAGATGGCTACACCTTC.

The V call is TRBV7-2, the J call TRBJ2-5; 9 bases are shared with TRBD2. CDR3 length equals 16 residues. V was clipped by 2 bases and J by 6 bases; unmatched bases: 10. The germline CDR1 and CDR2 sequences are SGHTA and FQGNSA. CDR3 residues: CASSLQAGGFGQTQYF. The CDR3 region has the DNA TGTGCCAGCAGCTTACAAGCGGGGGGTTTCGGACAGACCCAGTACTTC.

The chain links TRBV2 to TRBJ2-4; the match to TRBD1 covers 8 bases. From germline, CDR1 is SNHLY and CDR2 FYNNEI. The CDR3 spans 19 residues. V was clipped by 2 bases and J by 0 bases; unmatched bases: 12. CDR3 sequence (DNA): TGTGCCAGCAGTGAATGGGGGACAGGTGAAAGCCTAGCCAAAAACATTCAGTACTTC. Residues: CASSEWGTGESLAKNIQYF.

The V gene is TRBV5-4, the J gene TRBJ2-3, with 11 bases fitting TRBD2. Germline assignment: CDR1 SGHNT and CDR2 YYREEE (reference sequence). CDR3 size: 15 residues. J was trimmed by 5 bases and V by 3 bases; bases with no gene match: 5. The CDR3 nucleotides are TGTGCCAGCAGCTCGATGACTAGCGGGGAAGATACGCAGTATTTT. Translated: CASSSMTSGEDTQYF.

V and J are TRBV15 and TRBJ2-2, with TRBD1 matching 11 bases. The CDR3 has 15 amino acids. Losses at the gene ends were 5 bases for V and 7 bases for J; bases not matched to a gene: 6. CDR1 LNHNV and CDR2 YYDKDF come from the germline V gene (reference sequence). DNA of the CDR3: TGTGCCACCAGCGTGGACAGGGGGCATGACGGGGAGCTGTTTTTT. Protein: CATSVDRGHDGELFF. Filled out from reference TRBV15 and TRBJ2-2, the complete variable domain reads DAMVIQNPRYQVTQFGKPVTLSCSQTLNHNVMYWYQQKSSQAPKLLFHYYDKDFNNEADTPDNFQSRRPNTSFCFLDIRSPGLGDTAMYLCATSVDRGHDGELFFGEGSRLTVL.

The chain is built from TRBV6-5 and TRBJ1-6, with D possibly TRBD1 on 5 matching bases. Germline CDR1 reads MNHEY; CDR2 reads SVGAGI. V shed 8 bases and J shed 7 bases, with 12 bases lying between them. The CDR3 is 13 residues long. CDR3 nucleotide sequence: TGTGCCAGCCTCGGGGGGACGAATTCACCCCTCCACTTT. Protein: CASLGGTNSPLHF.

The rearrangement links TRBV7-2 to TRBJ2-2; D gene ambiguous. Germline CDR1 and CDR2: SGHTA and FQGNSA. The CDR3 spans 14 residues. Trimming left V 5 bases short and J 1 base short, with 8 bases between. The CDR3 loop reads CASSLPLNTGELFF. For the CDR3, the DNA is TGTGCCAGCAGCCTCCCCCTGAACACCGGGGAGCTGTTTTTT.

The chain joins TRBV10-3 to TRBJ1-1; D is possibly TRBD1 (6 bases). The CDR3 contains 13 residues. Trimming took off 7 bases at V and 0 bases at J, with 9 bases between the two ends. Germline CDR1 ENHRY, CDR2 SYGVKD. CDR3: CAIKDSLNTEAFF. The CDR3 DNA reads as TGTGCCATCAAGGACAGCTTGAACACTGAAGCTTTCTTT.

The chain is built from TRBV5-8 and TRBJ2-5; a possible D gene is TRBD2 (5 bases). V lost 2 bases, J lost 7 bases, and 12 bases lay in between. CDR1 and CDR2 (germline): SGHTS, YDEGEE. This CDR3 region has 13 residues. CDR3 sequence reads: CASSLADPGTQYF. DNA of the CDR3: TGTGCCAGCAGCTTAGCGGACCCAGGGACCCAGTACTTC.

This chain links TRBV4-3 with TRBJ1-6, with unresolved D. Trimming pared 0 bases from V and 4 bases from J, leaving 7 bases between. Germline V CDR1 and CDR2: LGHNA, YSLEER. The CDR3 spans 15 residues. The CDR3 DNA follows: TGCGCCAGCAGCCAAGATCGAACTTATAATTCACCCCTCCACTTT. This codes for CASSQDRTYNSPLHF.

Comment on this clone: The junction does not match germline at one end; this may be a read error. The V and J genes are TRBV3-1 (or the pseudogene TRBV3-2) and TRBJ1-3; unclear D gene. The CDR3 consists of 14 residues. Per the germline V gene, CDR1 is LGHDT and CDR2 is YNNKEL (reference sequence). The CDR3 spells CASRQGGSGNTIYF. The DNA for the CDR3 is TGTGCCAGCAGACAAGGCGGCTCTGGAAACACCATATATTTT.

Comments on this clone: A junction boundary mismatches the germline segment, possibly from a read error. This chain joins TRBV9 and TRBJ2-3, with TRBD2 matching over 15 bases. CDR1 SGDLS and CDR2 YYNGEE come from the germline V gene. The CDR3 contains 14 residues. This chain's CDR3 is CASSLRTSGGALFF. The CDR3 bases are TGTGCCAGCAGCCTCCGGACTAGCGGGGGGGCATTATTTTTT.

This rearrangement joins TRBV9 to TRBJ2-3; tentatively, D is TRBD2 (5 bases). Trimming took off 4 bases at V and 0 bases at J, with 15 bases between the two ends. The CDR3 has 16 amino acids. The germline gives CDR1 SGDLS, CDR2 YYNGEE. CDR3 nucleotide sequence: TGTGCCAGCAGCCCCGGTAGGAGCGGTAGCACAGATACGCAGTATTTT. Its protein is CASSPGRSGSTDTQYF.

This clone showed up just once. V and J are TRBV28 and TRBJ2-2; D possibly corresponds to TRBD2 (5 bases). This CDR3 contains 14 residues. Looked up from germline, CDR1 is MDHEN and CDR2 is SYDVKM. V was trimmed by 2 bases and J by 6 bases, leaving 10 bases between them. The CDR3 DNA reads TGTGCCAGCAGTTTAGGGCGGGTCTCCGGGGAGCTGTTTTTT. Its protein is CASSLGRVSGELFF.

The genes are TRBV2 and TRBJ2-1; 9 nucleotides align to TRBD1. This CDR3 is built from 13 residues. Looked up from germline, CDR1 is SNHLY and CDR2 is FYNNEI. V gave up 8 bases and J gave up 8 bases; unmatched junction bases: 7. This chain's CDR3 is CASERQGVDEQFF. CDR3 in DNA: TGTGCCAGCGAAAGACAGGGGGTGGATGAGCAGTTCTTC.